This TCR beta chain is from a study of shared clonotypes between healthy human individuals. Germline trimming cut 4 bases from V and 7 bases from J; bases unmatched to any gene: 9. Germline-derived CDR1 and CDR2 are SGHNT and YYREEE (reference sequence). The CDR3 loop spans 15 amino acids. In replicate PCRs of sorted subsets, roughly 200 ng DNA, roughly 27,000 T cell genomes, was used. The table came from immunoSEQ multiplex PCR; TCRdb's copy has only in-frame clones and leaves some out. The table has about 1 million clones, around 74% seen once. This clone was found a few times. Sample: memory CD4+ T cells sorted from blood. Documented subset: CD45RA-negative fraction. The genes are TRBV5-4 and TRBJ2-1; 9 nucleotides line up with TRBD2. This TCR derives from a man between 18 and 29 years old in good health. The CDR3 sequence is CASSLQRGEGNEQFF. CDR3 nucleotides: TGTGCCAGCAGCCTTCAGCGGGGGGAGGGGAATGAGCAGTTCTTC.